This TCR beta chain appears in the sequencing data of a study of cytomegalovirus exposure and HLA in healthy donors. General study results and limits: Later, an analysis found that TCR clusters from the first cohort tended to co-occur in the roughly 110 validation repertoires. The study flagged about 160 TCR beta chains as cytomegalovirus-associated.

The method was immunoSEQ multiplex PCR; TCRdb's version includes in-frame clones alone and lacks a portion of them. The table lists under 200,000 clones, roughly nine tenths of them singletons. Separation from the 666-subject first cohort characterized the roughly 130-subject validation cohort, to which the donors belonged. Turning to this clone: Its specificity is unknown.

The sample consisted of PBMCs. The sequence derives from a woman aged 18-29 years in good health and CMV-seropositive.

This CDR3 is CASSQEDRLEQFF. CDR3 nucleotides: TGCGCCAGCAGCCAAGAGGACAGGCTCGAGCAGTTCTTC. V and J are TRBV4-1 and TRBJ2-1; TRBD1 matches 7 bases. The germline V gene encodes CDR1 MGHRA and CDR2 YSYEKL. This CDR3 comprises 13 residues. The trim removed 0 bases at V and 10 bases at J, leaving 3 bases unmatched.